The clone carrying this T cell receptor (beta chain) was counted a few times. It was with a sample-barcoded 5' primer and a J-beta primer mix that a second PCR of roughly 7 to 12 cycles was run. Samples each returned at least 3 million CDR3-containing paired-end reads. TCRdb itself ran the 5' RACE reads through MiXCR, one entry per CDR3 protein. Found here are over a million distinct CDR3 sequences, 55% to 75% of them singletons; the top ten hold roughly 6.3%. The source of the sample is a study of blood T cells in healthy people across ages. V dropped 8 bases and J dropped 7; count of bases not matched to a gene: 9. The CDR3 contains 15 residues. Germline V gene sequence: CDR1 SQVTM, CDR2 ANQGSEA.

The rearrangement joins TRBV29-1 to TRBJ2-3; 16 nucleotides agree with TRBD2. The specimen was blood. The receptor comes from a man aged 18 to 29 in good health. The DNA for the CDR3 is TGCAGCTCCCAAGGGACTAGCGGGGGGGCGAATACGCAGTATTTT. Its translation is CSSQGTSGGANTQYF.